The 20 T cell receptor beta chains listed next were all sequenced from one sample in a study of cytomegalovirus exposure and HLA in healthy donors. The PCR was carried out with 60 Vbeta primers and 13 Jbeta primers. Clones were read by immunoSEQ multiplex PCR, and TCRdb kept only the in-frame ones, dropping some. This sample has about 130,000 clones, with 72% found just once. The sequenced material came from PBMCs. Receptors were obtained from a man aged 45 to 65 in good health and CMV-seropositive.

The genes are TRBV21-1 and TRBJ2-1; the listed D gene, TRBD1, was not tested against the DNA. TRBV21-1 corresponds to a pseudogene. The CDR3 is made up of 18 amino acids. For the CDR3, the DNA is TGTGCCAGCACCTCCGGGACAGGGGTGAGGCAGGAAGCCAATGAGCAGTTCTTC. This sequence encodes CASTSGTGVRQEANEQFF.

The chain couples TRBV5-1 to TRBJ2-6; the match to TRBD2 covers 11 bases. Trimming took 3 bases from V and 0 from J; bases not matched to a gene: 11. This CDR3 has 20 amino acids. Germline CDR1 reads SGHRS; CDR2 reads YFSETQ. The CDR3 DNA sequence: TGCGCCAGCAGCTCACGGCTAGCGGGGGGCTTGAGCTCTGGGGCCAACGTCCTGACTTTC. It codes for CASSSRLAGGLSSGANVLTF.

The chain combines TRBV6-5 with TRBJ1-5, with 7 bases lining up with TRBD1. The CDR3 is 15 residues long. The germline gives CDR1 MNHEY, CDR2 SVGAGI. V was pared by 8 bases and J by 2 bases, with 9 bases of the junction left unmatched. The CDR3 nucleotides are TGTGCCAGCCCTGGAGGGGGCGATTGCAATCAGCCCCAGCATTTT. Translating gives CASPGGGDCNQPQHF.

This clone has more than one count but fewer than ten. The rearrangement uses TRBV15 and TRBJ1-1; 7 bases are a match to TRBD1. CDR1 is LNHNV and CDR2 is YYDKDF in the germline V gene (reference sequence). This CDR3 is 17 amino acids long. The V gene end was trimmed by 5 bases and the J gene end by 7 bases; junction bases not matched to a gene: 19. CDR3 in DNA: TGTGCCACCAGCGGAGGAACACCGGGACAGCAAGGCATTGAAGCTTTCTTT. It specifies CATSGGTPGQQGIEAFF.

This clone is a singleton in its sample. The CDR3 sequence: CASSWAPHRGGPNTEAFF. The CDR3, as DNA: TGTGCCAGCAGCTGGGCCCCCCATCGTGGAGGGCCAAACACTGAAGCTTTCTTT. The chain employs TRBV5-6 and TRBJ1-1; D remains ambiguous. Trimming removed 3 bases at V and 2 bases at J, with 23 bases between. The germline V gene encodes CDR1 SGHDT and CDR2 YYEEEE. This CDR3 is built from 18 residues.

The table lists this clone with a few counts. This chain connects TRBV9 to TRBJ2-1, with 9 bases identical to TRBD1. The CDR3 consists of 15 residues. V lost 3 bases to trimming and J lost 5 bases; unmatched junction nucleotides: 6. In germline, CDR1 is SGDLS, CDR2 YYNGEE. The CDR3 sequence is CASSAQDRGHNEQFF. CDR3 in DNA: TGTGCCAGCAGCGCCCAGGACAGGGGTCACAATGAGCAGTTCTTC.

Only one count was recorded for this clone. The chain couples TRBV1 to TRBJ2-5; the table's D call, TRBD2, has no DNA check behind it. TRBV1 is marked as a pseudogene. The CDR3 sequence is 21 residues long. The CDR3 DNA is TGCACCAGCAGCCAAGGAACAAACAGATTAGCGGGAGGGCCGATGGGAGAGACCCAGTACTTC. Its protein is CTSSQGTNRLAGGPMGETQYF.

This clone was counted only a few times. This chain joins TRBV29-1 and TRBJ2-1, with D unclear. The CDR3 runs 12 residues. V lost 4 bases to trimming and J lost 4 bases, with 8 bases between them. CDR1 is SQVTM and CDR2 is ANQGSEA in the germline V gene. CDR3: CSVAPGYNEQFF. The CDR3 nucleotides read TGCAGCGTTGCGCCAGGATACAATGAGCAGTTCTTC.

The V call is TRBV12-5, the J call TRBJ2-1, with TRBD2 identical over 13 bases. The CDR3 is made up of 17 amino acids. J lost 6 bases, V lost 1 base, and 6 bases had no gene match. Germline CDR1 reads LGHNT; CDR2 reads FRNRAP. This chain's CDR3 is CASGLAGLAGASNEQFF. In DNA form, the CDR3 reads TGTGCTAGTGGTTTGGCCGGACTAGCGGGGGCGTCCAATGAGCAGTTCTTC.

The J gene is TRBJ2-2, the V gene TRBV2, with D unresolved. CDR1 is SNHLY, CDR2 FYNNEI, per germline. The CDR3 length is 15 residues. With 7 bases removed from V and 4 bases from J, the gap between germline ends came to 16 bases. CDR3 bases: TGTGCCAGCATGGTAGGCGGAAGAGGCACCGGGGAGCTGTTTTTT. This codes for CASMVGGRGTGELFF.

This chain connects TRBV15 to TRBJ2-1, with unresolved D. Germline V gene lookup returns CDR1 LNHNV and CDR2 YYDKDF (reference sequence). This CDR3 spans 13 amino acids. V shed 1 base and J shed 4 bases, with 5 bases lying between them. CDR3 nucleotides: TGTGCCACCAGCAGAGGGCAGTACAATGAGCAGTTCTTC. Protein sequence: CATSRGQYNEQFF.

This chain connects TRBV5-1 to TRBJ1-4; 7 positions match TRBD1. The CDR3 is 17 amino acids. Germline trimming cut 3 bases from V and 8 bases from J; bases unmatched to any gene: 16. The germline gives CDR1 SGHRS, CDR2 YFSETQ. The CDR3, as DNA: TGCGCCAGCAGCTCATCCTCGCCAGGGGGGACGGGGGAAAAACTGTTTTTT. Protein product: CASSSSSPGGTGEKLFF. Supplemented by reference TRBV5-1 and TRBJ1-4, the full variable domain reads KAGVTQTPRYLIKTRGQQVTLSCSPISGHRSVSWYQQTPGQGLQFLFEYFSETQRNKGNFPGRFSGRQFSNSRSEMNVSTLELGDSALYLCASSSSSPGGTGEKLFFGSGTQLSVL.

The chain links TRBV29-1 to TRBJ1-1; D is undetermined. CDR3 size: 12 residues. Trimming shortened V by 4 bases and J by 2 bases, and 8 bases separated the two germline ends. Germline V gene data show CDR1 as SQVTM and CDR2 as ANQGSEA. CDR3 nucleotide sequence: TGCAGCGTTGTCGGTTTCAACACTGAAGCTTTCTTT. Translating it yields CSVVGFNTEAFF.

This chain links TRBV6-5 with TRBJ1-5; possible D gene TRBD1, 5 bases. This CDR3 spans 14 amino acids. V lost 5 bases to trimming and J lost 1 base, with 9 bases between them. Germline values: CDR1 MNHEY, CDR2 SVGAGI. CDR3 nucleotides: TGTGCCAGCAGTCCGGACATGAGCAATCAGCCCCAGCATTTT. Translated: CASSPDMSNQPQHF.

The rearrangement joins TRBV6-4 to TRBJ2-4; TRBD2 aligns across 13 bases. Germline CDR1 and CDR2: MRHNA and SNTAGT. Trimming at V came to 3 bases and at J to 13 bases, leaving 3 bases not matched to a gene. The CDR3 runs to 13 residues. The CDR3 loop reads CASSELAGGPQYF. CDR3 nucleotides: TGTGCCAGCAGTGAACTAGCGGGGGGGCCCCAGTACTTC.

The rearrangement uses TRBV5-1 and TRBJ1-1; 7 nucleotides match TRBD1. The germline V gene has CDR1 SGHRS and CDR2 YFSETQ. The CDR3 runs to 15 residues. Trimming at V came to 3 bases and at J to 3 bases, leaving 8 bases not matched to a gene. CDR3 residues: CASSWGRQGDTEAFF. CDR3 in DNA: TGCGCCAGCAGCTGGGGTCGACAGGGTGACACTGAAGCTTTCTTT.

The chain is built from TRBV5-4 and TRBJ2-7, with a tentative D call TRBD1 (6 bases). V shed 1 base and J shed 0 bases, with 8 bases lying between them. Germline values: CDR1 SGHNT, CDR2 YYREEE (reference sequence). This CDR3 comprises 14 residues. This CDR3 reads CASSLLDSSYEQYF. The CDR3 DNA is TGTGCCAGCAGCTTGCTGGACAGCTCCTACGAGCAGTACTTC.

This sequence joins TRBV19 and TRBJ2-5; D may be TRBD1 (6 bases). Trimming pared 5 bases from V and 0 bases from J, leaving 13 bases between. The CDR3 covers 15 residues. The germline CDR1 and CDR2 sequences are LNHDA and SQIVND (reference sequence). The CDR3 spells CASSPTTGYQETQYF. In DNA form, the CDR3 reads TGTGCCAGTAGTCCTACGACAGGATACCAAGAGACCCAGTACTTC.

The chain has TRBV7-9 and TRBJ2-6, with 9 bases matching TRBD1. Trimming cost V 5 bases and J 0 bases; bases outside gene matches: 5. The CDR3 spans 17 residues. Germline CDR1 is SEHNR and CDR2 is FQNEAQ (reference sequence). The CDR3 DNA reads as TGTGCCAGCAGCCCCTCGGGACAGGGCTCTGGGGCCAACGTCCTGACTTTC. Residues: CASSPSGQGSGANVLTF.

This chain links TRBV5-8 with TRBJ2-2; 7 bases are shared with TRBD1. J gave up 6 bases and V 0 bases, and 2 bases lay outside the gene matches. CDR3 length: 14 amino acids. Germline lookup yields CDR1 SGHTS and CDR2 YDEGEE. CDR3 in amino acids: CASSLDRGPGELFF. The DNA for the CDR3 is TGTGCCAGCAGCTTGGACAGGGGTCCCGGGGAGCTGTTTTTT.